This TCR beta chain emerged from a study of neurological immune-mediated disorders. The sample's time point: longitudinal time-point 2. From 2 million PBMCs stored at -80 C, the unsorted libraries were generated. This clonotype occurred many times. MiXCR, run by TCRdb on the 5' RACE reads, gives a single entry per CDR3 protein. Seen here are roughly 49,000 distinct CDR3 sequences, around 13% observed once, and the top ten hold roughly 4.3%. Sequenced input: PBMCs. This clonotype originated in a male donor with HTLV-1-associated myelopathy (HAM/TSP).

The CDR3 region is CATSREHNEQFF. The CDR3 coding sequence is TGTGCCACCAGCAGAGAACACAATGAGCAGTTCTTC. The V gene is TRBV15, the J gene TRBJ2-1; D unresolved. CDR3 length: 12 residues. Trimming cost V 0 bases and J 5 bases, with 2 bases left between them. Germline lookup yields CDR1 LNHNV and CDR2 YYDKDF (reference sequence).